What follows describes a single T cell receptor beta chain. Single viable CD3+CD4+CD8-CD45RO+ cells were sorted as the memory CD4+ T cells. V lost 5 bases, J lost 10 bases, and 15 bases lay in between. Germline CDR1 and CDR2: LNHDA and SQIVND (reference sequence). The CDR3 totals 14 residues. The data derive from a study of memory CD4+ T cells and cytomegalovirus serostatus. Repertoires were generated with immunoSEQ multiplex PCR, while TCRdb's copy carries only in-frame clones and drops some. The sample has about 48,000 clones, around 80% seen once. Sequenced input: memory CD4+ T cells from blood. J is TRBJ1-6 and V is TRBV19; D is perhaps TRBD1 (6 bases). The sequence was collected from an adult in good health and CMV-seronegative. This CDR3 is CASSLGRGGSPLHF. CDR3 bases: TGTGCCAGTAGTCTTGGGAGGGGGGGATCACCCCTCCACTTT.